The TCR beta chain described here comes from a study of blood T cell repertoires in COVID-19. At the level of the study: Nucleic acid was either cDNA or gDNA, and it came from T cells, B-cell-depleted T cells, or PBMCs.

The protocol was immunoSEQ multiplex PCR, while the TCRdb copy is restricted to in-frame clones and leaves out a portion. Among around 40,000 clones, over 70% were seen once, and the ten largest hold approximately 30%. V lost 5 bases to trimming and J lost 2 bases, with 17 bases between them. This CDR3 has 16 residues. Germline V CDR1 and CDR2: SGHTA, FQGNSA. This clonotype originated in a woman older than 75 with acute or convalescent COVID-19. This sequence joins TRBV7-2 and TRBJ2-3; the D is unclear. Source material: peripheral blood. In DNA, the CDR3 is TGTGCCAGCAGCCCCCCCGACGCGGCTTACACAGATACGCAGTATTTT. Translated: CASSPPDAAYTDTQYF.